These 24 T cell receptor beta chains came from one sample sequenced in a study of blood T cell repertoires in COVID-19. Repertoires were generated with immunoSEQ multiplex PCR, while TCRdb's copy carries only in-frame clones and drops some. This sample has 160,000 or so clones, with about four fifths found just once. The sample comprised peripheral blood. All receptors derive from a woman older than 75 with acute or convalescent COVID-19.

The V gene is TRBV20-1, the J gene TRBJ2-5; D is possibly TRBD1 (6 bases). The CDR3 is 14 residues long. Trimming removed 6 bases at V and 7 bases at J, with 21 bases between. Germline V lookup: CDR1 DFQATT, CDR2 SNEGSKA (reference sequence). For the CDR3, the DNA is TGCAGTGCCAGTGGGGGCCAGGCCCCGGGGACCCAGTACTTC. As protein: CSASGGQAPGTQYF.

CDR3 region: CASSPGQGRLQETQYF. CDR3 DNA: TGTGCCAGCAGCCCTGGACAGGGAAGACTACAAGAGACCCAGTACTTC. V and J are TRBV7-9 and TRBJ2-5, with 8 nucleotides matching TRBD1. This CDR3 has 16 amino acids. With V trimmed by 5 bases and J by 2 bases, 10 bases remained unmatched. Germline CDR1 reads SEHNR; CDR2 reads FQNEAQ (reference sequence).

The gene calls are TRBV5-4 and TRBJ2-2; no definite D call. This CDR3 is 14 amino acids long. The germline V gene has CDR1 SGHNT and CDR2 YYREEE (reference sequence). With 0 bases removed from V and 2 bases from J, the gap between germline ends came to 5 bases. CDR3 DNA: TGTGCCAGCAGCTTGGGTAGTAACACCGGGGAGCTGTTTTTT. As protein: CASSLGSNTGELFF.

This chain uses TRBV11-3 with TRBJ2-2; TRBD2 might be the D (7 bases). The CDR3 contains 16 residues. Germline loops: CDR1 SGHNT, CDR2 YENEEA. V lost 5 bases and J lost 3, with 16 bases in between. The CDR3 sequence is CASSPLGGHDTGELFF. CDR3 sequence (DNA): TGTGCCAGCAGCCCATTGGGGGGGCATGACACCGGGGAGCTGTTTTTT.

This clone was counted many times. J is TRBJ2-3 and V is TRBV5-6; perhaps TRBD2 as D (6 bases). Germline CDR1 is SGHDT and CDR2 is YYEEEE. With 0 bases removed from V and 5 bases from J, the gap between germline ends came to 13 bases. This CDR3 has 15 residues. The CDR3 DNA sequence: TGTGCCAGCAGCTTGGGCGGGGCCCCGGAAGATACGCAGTATTTT. Protein sequence: CASSLGGAPEDTQYF.

This chain connects TRBV6-1 to TRBJ2-3; D unclear. CDR1 is MNHNS, CDR2 SASEGT, per germline. V lost 3 bases, J lost 1 base, and 5 bases lay in between. CDR3 size: 13 residues. CDR3 sequence: CASSDPGTDTQYF. CDR3 nucleotides: TGTGCCAGCAGTGATCCCGGCACAGATACGCAGTATTTT.

The V call is TRBV2, the J call TRBJ1-1; no clear D. CDR1 is SNHLY, CDR2 FYNNEI, per germline. This CDR3 comprises 13 residues. The V and J ends lost 6 bases and 8 bases respectively, with 16 bases between them. This CDR3 is CASRVGNPGEAFF. The CDR3 nucleotides read TGTGCCAGCAGGGTGGGGAACCCGGGGGAAGCTTTCTTT.

This clone was recorded once. The chain has TRBV19 and TRBJ1-6; no clear D gene. The length of the CDR3 is 15 residues. The V gene's germline CDR1 is LNHDA and CDR2 SQIVND (reference sequence). V was clipped by 6 bases and J by 6 bases, with 15 bases between them. This CDR3 is CASRLDPGGNSPLHF. CDR3 bases: TGTGCCAGTAGGTTGGATCCCGGAGGTAATTCACCCCTCCACTTT.

The chain has TRBV6-2 or TRBV6-3 and TRBJ1-2, with D tentatively TRBD1 (5 bases). With 3 bases removed from V and 3 bases from J, the gap between germline ends came to 8 bases. This CDR3 spans 13 amino acids. Germline CDR1 and CDR2: MNHEY and SVGEGT. Here the CDR3 reads CASSYLTDYGYTF. Written as DNA, the CDR3 is TGTGCCAGCAGTTATCTGACAGACTATGGCTACACCTTC.

With respect to this clone: Other DNA sequences in this sample translate to the same CDR3. This chain uses TRBV2 with TRBJ1-5; 8 nucleotides line up with TRBD1. Per the germline V gene, CDR1 is SNHLY and CDR2 is FYNNEI. J lost 2 bases, V lost 7 bases, and 1 base had no gene match. This CDR3 spans 13 amino acids. Written as DNA, the CDR3 is TGTGCCAGCATGGGACAGGGCAATCAGCCCCAGCATTTT. Translated: CASMGQGNQPQHF.

The chain is built from TRBV11-3 and TRBJ2-3; D call uncertain. This CDR3 has 13 residues. Trimming left V 4 bases short and J 0 bases short, with 5 bases between. The germline gives CDR1 SGHNT, CDR2 YENEEA. This chain's CDR3 is CASSSLSTDTQYF. The CDR3 DNA sequence: TGTGCCAGCAGCTCCCTCAGCACAGATACGCAGTATTTT. Full variable domain (rest looked up from reference TRBV11-3 and TRBJ2-3): EAGVVQSPRYKIIEKKQPVAFWCNPISGHNTLYWYLQNLGQGPELLIRYENEEAVDDSQLPKDRFSAERLKGVDSTLKIQPAELGDSAVYLCASSSLSTDTQYFGPGTRLTVL.

V gene TRBV5-1 combines with J gene TRBJ2-7; 7 positions match TRBD1. The CDR3 extends over 14 amino acids. Germline V CDR1 and CDR2: SGHRS, YFSETQ. V lost 7 bases and J lost 0; bases outside the gene matches: 7. CDR3 amino acids: CASSSGDSSYEQYF. Written as DNA, the CDR3 is TGCGCCAGCTCCTCCGGGGACAGCTCCTACGAGCAGTACTTC.

The CDR3 loop reads CASSSPPGNSPLHF. CDR3 coding DNA: TGTGCCAGCAGTTCCCCCCCGGGGAATTCACCCCTCCACTTT. This chain links TRBV27 with TRBJ1-6; the D is unclear. This CDR3 has 14 amino acids. V dropped 4 bases and J dropped 7 bases, with 11 bases sitting between them. Germline CDR1 is MNHEY and CDR2 is SMNVEV (reference sequence).

The table lists this clone with a count of one. DNA for the CDR3: TGTGCCAGCAGCCCTGGACTAGCGGGGGGGCGAGAGACCCAGTACTTC. Its translation is CASSPGLAGGRETQYF. The chain recombines TRBV3-1 (or the pseudogene TRBV3-2) with TRBJ2-5; 15 bases are shared with TRBD2. V lost 4 bases to trimming and J lost 4 bases; unmatched junction nucleotides: 4. Looked up from germline, CDR1 is LGHDT and CDR2 is YNNKEL (reference sequence). The CDR3 is 16 residues long.

This chain uses TRBV27 with TRBJ2-2; 9 bases match TRBD2. V dropped 6 bases and J dropped 6; count of bases not matched to a gene: 8. The CDR3 is 15 amino acids. Germline values: CDR1 MNHEY, CDR2 SMNVEV (reference sequence). In DNA, the CDR3 is TGTGCCAGCAGCTTAAGCGGGAGGATCGCCGGGGAGCTGTTTTTT. Protein product: CASSLSGRIAGELFF.

This clone was detected a few times. This chain connects TRBV30 to TRBJ1-6, with D perhaps TRBD1 (5 bases). Germline CDR1 reads GTSNPN; CDR2 reads SVGIG (reference sequence). V lost 0 bases and J 8 bases, leaving 8 bases between the germline ends. The CDR3 consists of 13 residues. CDR3 DNA: TGTGCCTGGAGTGTACAGGATGATTCACCCCTCCACTTT. It codes for CAWSVQDDSPLHF.

The sample holds a few counts of this clone. The chain links TRBV5-6 to TRBJ1-2; D is perhaps TRBD1 (5 bases). Trimming stripped 3 bases from V and 5 bases from J, with 17 bases between. From germline, CDR1 is SGHDT and CDR2 YYEEEE. The CDR3 length is 15 residues. CDR3 protein: CASSYTRGGGYGYTF. The DNA for the CDR3 is TGTGCCAGCAGCTACACCCGCGGTGGGGGGTATGGCTACACCTTC.

V usage is TRBV5-4 and J usage is TRBJ2-2; TRBD2 matches at 9 bases. CDR1 SGHNT and CDR2 YYREEE come from the germline V gene (reference sequence). J lost 7 bases, V lost 3 bases, and 10 bases had no gene match. This CDR3 has 16 residues. CDR3 nucleotide sequence: TGTGCCAGCAGCTCCCAGCGGGGGGCGGGTATCGGGGAGCTGTTTTTT. Its translation is CASSSQRGAGIGELFF. Drawing the rest from reference TRBV5-4 and TRBJ2-2, the complete variable domain is ETGVTQSPTHLIKTRGQQVTLRCSSQSGHNTVSWYQQALGQGPQFIFQYYREEENGRGNFPPRFSGLQFPNYSSELNVNALELDDSALYLCASSSQRGAGIGELFFGEGSRLTVL.

The chain recombines TRBV27 with TRBJ1-6; no definite D call. The CDR3 totals 12 residues. V lost 6 bases and J 7 bases, leaving 7 bases between the germline ends. Germline CDR1 MNHEY, CDR2 SMNVEV (reference sequence). Here the CDR3 DNA reads TGTGCCAGCAGAAGGAGGAATTCACCCCTCCACTTT. The encoded protein is CASRRRNSPLHF.

This chain links TRBV5-1 with TRBJ2-1; D gene unclear. V dropped 2 bases and J dropped 2 bases, with 8 bases sitting between them. The CDR3 consists of 14 residues. Germline CDR1 reads SGHRS; CDR2 reads YFSETQ. Written as DNA, the CDR3 is TGCGCCAGCAGCTTAGAGGCCACCTACAATGAGCAGTTCTTC. Its protein is CASSLEATYNEQFF.

The chain links TRBV29-1 to TRBJ2-1; 16 bases agree with TRBD2. The CDR3 is 17 residues long. Germline V gene sequence: CDR1 SQVTM, CDR2 ANQGSEA. Trimming took 4 bases from V and 12 from J; bases not matched to a gene: 15. The CDR3 spells CSVVGLGTSGGARGQFF. DNA for the CDR3: TGCAGCGTTGTGGGCCTAGGGACTAGCGGGGGGGCCCGTGGGCAGTTCTTC.

This clone has just a few counts. This chain uses TRBV10-3 with TRBJ2-7, with TRBD2 matching over 7 bases. Germline assignment: CDR1 ENHRY and CDR2 SYGVKD. The trim removed 10 bases at V and 4 bases at J, leaving 7 bases unmatched. The length of the CDR3 is 12 residues. CDR3 nucleotide sequence: TGTGCCACCGGGACTACCCAATACGAGCAGTACTTC. Translated, it gives CATGTTQYEQYF.

This chain links TRBV29-1 with TRBJ2-7, with D possibly TRBD2 on 5 matching bases. The germline V gene encodes CDR1 SQVTM and CDR2 ANQGSEA. V was trimmed by 2 bases and J by 4 bases, leaving 12 bases between them. The CDR3 totals 13 residues. DNA for the CDR3: TGCAGCGTTGAACCCGCCGGAGGATACGAGCAGTACTTC. Translated: CSVEPAGGYEQYF.

This clone was detected a few times. J is TRBJ2-5 and V is TRBV10-1; 9 nucleotides agree with TRBD1. V lost 6 bases to trimming and J lost 1 base; unmatched junction nucleotides: 6. The CDR3 covers 15 residues. CDR1 is WNHNN, CDR2 SYGVQD, per germline (reference sequence). For the CDR3, the DNA is TGCGCCAGCAGCCTCGGACAGGGGCCCCAAGAGACCCAGTACTTC. It is translated as CASSLGQGPQETQYF.